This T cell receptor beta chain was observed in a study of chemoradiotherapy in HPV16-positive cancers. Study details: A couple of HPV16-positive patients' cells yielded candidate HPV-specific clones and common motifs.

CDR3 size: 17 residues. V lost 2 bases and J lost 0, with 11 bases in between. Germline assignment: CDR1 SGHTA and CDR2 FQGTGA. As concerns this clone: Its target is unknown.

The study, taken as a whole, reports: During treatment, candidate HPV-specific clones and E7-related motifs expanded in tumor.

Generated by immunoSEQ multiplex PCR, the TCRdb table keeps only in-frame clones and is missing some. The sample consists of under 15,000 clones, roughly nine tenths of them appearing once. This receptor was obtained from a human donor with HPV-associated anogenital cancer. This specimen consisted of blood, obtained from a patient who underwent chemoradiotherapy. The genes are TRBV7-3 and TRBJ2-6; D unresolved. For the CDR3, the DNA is TGTGCCAGCAGCTTACTATCCATGGTCTCTGGGGCCAACGTCCTGACTTTC. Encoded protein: CASSLLSMVSGANVLTF.